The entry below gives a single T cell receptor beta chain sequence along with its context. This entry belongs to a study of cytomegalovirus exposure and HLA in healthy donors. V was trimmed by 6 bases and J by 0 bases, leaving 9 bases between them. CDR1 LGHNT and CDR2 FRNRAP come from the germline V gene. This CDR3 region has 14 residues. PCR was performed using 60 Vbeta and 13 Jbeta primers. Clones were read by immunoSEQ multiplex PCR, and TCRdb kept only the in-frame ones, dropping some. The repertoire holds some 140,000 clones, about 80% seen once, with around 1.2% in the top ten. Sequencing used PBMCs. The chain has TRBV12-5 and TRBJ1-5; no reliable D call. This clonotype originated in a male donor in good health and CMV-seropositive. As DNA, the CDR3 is TGTGCTAGTGGCCGAGAGAATAGCAATCAGCCCCAGCATTTT. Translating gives CASGRENSNQPQHF.